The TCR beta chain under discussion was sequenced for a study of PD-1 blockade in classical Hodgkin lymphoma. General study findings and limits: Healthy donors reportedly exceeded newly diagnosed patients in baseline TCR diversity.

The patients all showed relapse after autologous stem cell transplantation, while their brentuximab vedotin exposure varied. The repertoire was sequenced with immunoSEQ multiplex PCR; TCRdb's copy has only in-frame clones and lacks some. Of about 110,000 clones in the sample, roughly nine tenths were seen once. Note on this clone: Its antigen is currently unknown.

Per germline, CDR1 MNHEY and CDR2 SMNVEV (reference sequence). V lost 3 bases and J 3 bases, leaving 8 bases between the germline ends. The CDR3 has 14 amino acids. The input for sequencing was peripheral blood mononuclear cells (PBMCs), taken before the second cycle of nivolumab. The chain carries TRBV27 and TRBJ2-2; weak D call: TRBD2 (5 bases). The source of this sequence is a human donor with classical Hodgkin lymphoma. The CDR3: CASSLSGYTGELFF. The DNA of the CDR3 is TGTGCCAGCAGTTTGTCGGGGTACACCGGGGAGCTGTTTTTT.